This T cell receptor beta chain was identified during a study of blood T cell repertoires in COVID-19. Here immunoSEQ multiplex PCR was the method, and the copy in TCRdb shows in-frame clones only, minus some. This repertoire shows about 140,000 clones, 79% found once; its top ten account for about 3.6%. V lost 1 base to trimming and J lost 2 bases; unmatched junction nucleotides: 9. The germline V gene has CDR1 MGHRA and CDR2 YSYEKL. The CDR3 runs to 17 residues. Source material: peripheral blood. The clonotype was recovered from a man aged 55 to 69 with acute or convalescent COVID-19. The rearrangement links TRBV4-1 to TRBJ2-3; 7 bases align to TRBD2. The CDR3 is CASSQVWSSGPTDTQYF. In nucleotides, the CDR3 is TGCGCCAGCAGCCAAGTTTGGTCTAGCGGACCCACAGATACGCAGTATTTT.